This is a list of T cell receptor beta chains from one sample in a study of blood T cell repertoires in COVID-19. Repertoires were generated with immunoSEQ multiplex PCR, while TCRdb's copy carries only in-frame clones and drops some. The repertoire holds 100,000 or so clones, with just under 80% as singletons. Input material: peripheral blood. The receptors were sampled from a man aged 65 to 85 with active or convalescent COVID-19. CDR3s include the opening cysteine and the closing phenylalanine or tryptophan. A D gene is named only where the DNA matches it firmly.

>TRBV30|TRBJ1-6|TRBD1
CAWSVRQGTSPLHF
>TRBV5-4|TRBJ1-3|.
CASSLGGPYVSGNTIYF
>TRBV7-5|TRBJ1-5|.
CARSPWTVWEPNQPQHF
>TRBV2|TRBJ1-2|.
CASSAGTNYGYTF
>TRBV7-9|TRBJ2-1|TRBD2
CASSWNSGRAGNEQFF
>TRBV19|TRBJ2-7|.
CASSIAVAEGAPQYF
>TRBV5-1|TRBJ2-3|TRBD2
CASSGGLAGVQAVPDTQYF
>TRBV9|TRBJ2-2|TRBD1
CASSRQGVMASRNTGELFF
>TRBV30|TRBJ1-1|.
CAWKPGTLNTEAFF
>TRBV28|TRBJ2-7|.
CASSRGQYYEQYF
>TRBV7-2|TRBJ2-5|TRBD1
CASNRGPLQETQYF
>TRBV27|TRBJ1-6|TRBD1
CASSLGQGFNSPLHF
>TRBV2|TRBJ2-1|.
CASSERTAYNEQFF
>TRBV7-9|TRBJ2-5|TRBD2
CASSSGLADQETQYF
>TRBV6-1|TRBJ2-3|.
CASSEWRGASTDTQYF
>TRBV7-9|TRBJ2-7|.
CASRSSYEQYF
>TRBV11-3|TRBJ2-3|.
CASSLNTDTQYF
>TRBV9|TRBJ1-4|.
CASSPGGNNEKLFF
>TRBV3-1/TRBV3-2|TRBJ1-5|.
CASSRTASNQPQHF
>TRBV11-2|TRBJ2-2|TRBD2
CASSPTSGGSTGELFF
>TRBV6-5|TRBJ1-6|TRBD1
CASMTGIYNSPLHF
>TRBV28|TRBJ2-7|.
CASTLRGGYEQYF
>TRBV4-3|TRBJ2-2|TRBD1
CASSPQGTETTGELFF
>TRBV30|TRBJ1-4|.
CACTGFSSNEKLFF
>TRBV7-8|TRBJ1-4|.
CASAFAFPTTNEKLFF
>TRBV19|TRBJ1-6|.
CASSLSRALDSPLHF
>TRBV24-1|TRBJ2-7|TRBD1
CATSDPGQGYEQYF
>TRBV7-3|TRBJ2-2|TRBD2
CASSLLGKPAGGKSGELFF
>TRBV6-1|TRBJ2-1|TRBD1
CASSEDAGGWNEQFF
>TRBV28|TRBJ1-1|TRBD1
CASSSSPGQRNTEAFF
>TRBV5-1|TRBJ2-1|TRBD2
CASSVGLAGGDEQFF
>TRBV5-1|TRBJ1-1|TRBD1
CASSLGTGAGTEAFF
>TRBV7-9|TRBJ2-3|.
CASSLVGGIVLQTQYF
>TRBV19|TRBJ2-7|.
CASSGGAAGEQYF
>TRBV5-5|TRBJ2-7|.
CASSLGLFPGHFRLYEQYF
>TRBV5-1|TRBJ2-7|.
CASSPRPGGEQYF
>TRBV6-2/TRBV6-3|TRBJ2-7|TRBD2
CASSPLGAGGPYEQYF
>TRBV27|TRBJ2-1|TRBD2
CASSLRAGGLSNEQFF
>TRBV6-1|TRBJ1-1|.
CASSDRILNTEAFF
>TRBV5-4|TRBJ1-2|TRBD1
CASSAGTVSTNYGYTF
>TRBV5-1|TRBJ2-5|TRBD2
CASSLGLAGGWETQYF
>TRBV9|TRBJ1-2|TRBD1
CASTDGTGDYDGYTF
>TRBV30|TRBJ1-1|.
CAWSKGFANTEAFF
>TRBV2|TRBJ1-2|TRBD1
CASTPGQGLYGYTF
>TRBV5-1|TRBJ2-1|TRBD2
CASSLGLAGGSHEQFF